This T cell receptor beta chain was recorded in a study of persistence of HIV-infected CD4 T cells. On this clone: As yet, its antigen is unknown.

Germline V gene sequence: CDR1 LNHDA, CDR2 SQIVND (reference sequence). Trimming left V 2 bases short and J 4 bases short, with 10 bases between. This CDR3 has 14 residues. Cells were stimulated with overlapping HIV-1 Gag 15-mer peptides. Memory cells lacking CD40L and CD69 with high CD45RO were sorted. Sequencing used immunoSEQ version 4 in survey mode. Profiling relied on immunoSEQ multiplex PCR, and the TCRdb table lists in-frame clones only, not all of them. The table includes tens of thousands of clones, around 82% detected once. The receptor comes from an adult man with HIV who was CMV-seropositive. Material: CD4+ T cells sorted from PBMCs after approximately 20-hour stimulation, obtained from a patient who received antiretroviral therapy. The chain uses TRBV19 and TRBJ2-3; maybe TRBD1 (6 bases). CDR3 DNA sequence: TGTGCCAGTAGTATACAGGGGAAATCAGATACGCAGTATTTT. Translated: CASSIQGKSDTQYF.